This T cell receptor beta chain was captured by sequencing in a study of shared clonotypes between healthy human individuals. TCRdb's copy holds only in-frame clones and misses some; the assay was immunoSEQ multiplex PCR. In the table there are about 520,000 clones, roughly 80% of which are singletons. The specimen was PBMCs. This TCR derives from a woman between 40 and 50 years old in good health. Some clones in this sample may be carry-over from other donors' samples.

CDR3 amino acids: CASSTPGQGRYNEQFF. CDR3 sequence (DNA): TGCGCCAGCAGCACTCCGGGACAGGGACGCTACAATGAGCAGTTCTTC. The chain couples TRBV5-1 to TRBJ2-1; 9 bases align to TRBD1. The CDR3 has 16 residues. V gave up 4 bases and J gave up 3 bases; unmatched junction bases: 8. Germline V lookup: CDR1 SGHRS, CDR2 YFSETQ.